This T cell receptor (beta chain) was profiled in a study of neoadjuvant anti-PD-1 for oral cavity cancer (dated by TCRdb to the early 2020s). Regarding the research as a whole: Before curative-intent surgical resection, most patients were given three to four biweekly doses of nivolumab at 3 mg/kg. Patients without progression received a fourth nivolumab dose around day 43 and underwent definitive surgical resection on days 50-56. Under RECIST 1.1, a patient counted as a responder if showing complete response, partial response or stable disease, and as a non-responder if showing progression. A roughly 32% response rate was observed in the parent correlative cohort, in which more than 9 patients were included.

The germline V gene sets CDR1 to SGHTA and CDR2 to FQGNSA. Spanning cysteine to phenylalanine, the CDR3 consists of 14 amino acids. Kept here is only the CDR3 DNA, which spans 42 bases and is read in frame from base 1. The germline ends are 10 bases apart after V is trimmed by 1 base and J by 3 bases. Paper-wide results and their limitations: Higher pretreatment blood Treg/Th17 ratios correlated with higher pretreatment blood TCRbeta clonality and lower post-treatment tumor TCRbeta clonality. Only a few patients per response group were included in the TCR analyses, and larger cohorts for validation were called for by the authors. Within PBMCs, T cell clonality (Gini index) was significantly higher in non-responders than responders after neoadjuvant nivolumab.

For deep sequencing of PBMC libraries, mostly 450 to 500 ng of input genomic DNA was used, and six replicates were run per sample. TCRbeta libraries were prepared with the immunoSEQ hsTCRbeta kit according to the manufacturer's instructions. Sequencing of the completed libraries took place using an Illumina NovaSeq 6000 S4 flow cell after they had been pooled to around 3 nM. The source study handled its data this way. The immunoSEQ Analyzer was used for raw data preprocessing and quality control. The analysis was limited to productive rearrangements, and each clonotype was defined by a unique CDR3 amino acid sequence. Repertoire clonality was estimated as the Gini-Simpson index, which was computed with the R package tcR. Student's t test was used to compare Gini indices, and Pearson correlation was used to assess associations with tumor size change. This is the immuneACCESS table as TCRdb keeps it, with only in-frame sequences that have V and J called. A part of the clones is gone; compared with another copy, unresolved V genes explain less than half, and the rest is unexplained. The D gene and trimming were derived from the DNA, and the V and J assignments and clone size from that table. The sample has around 17,000 clones on record, about 59% of them singletons. About 2.4% of the sample is taken by the ten largest.

Taken with the paper, the label for time point translates to: before neoadjuvant nivolumab. Patients were newly diagnosed with stage II-IVA oral cavity squamous cell carcinoma and had received no prior systemic or radiation treatment. The cohort was made up of patients with locally advanced, HPV-negative oral cavity squamous cell carcinoma. No culture maintenance or expansion was done, as the peripheral blood mononuclear cells went straight to analysis. Samples were obtained from a longitudinal correlative study of a single-arm phase II trial of neoadjuvant nivolumab in oral cavity squamous cell carcinoma. Subject-matched pre- and post-treatment PBMCs and tumors from three responders and three non-responders underwent genomic DNA-based TCRbeta sequencing. Peripheral blood mononuclear cells were collected once before nivolumab treatment and again after treatment, at the time of surgery. The Maxwell RSC DNA from Cells kit was used to extract genomic DNA from PBMCs.

Worth noting for this clone: What this receptor recognizes is not known. Per-base qualities were not stored, and no clone one base away is much larger.

The TCR comes from a person aged 35 to 85 with oral cavity squamous cell carcinoma. This chain is built from TRBV7-2 and TRBJ2-7; the D gene cannot be named for sure. The sequences come from PBMCs, collected before nivolumab (anti-PD-1) treatment. The DNA sequence is given as TGTGCCAGCAGCTTAGACGGTCTAAACTACGAGCAGTACTTC. Its coded protein is CASSLDGLNYEQYF.